Each of the 26 T cell receptor beta chains below was sequenced from the same sample in a study of blood T cell repertoires in COVID-19. TCRdb's copy holds only in-frame clones and misses some; the assay was immunoSEQ multiplex PCR. The table has tens of thousands of clones, around four fifths seen once. The sequencing input was peripheral blood. Source of these receptors: a woman aged 80 or over with acute or convalescent COVID-19.

This clone appeared once. The rearrangement joins TRBV11-2 to TRBJ2-7; D gene unclear. The CDR3 is 13 residues long. V lost 1 base and J lost 3, with 7 bases in between. Germline V gene lookup returns CDR1 SGHAT and CDR2 FQNNGV. CDR3 protein: CASSLVRGYEQYF. The CDR3 DNA is TGTGCCAGCAGCTTAGTTAGAGGCTACGAGCAGTACTTC.

The chain links TRBV25-1 to TRBJ1-4; maybe TRBD1 (6 bases). The length of the CDR3 is 12 residues. Trimming removed 3 bases at V and 7 bases at J, with 6 bases between. CDR1 is MGHDK and CDR2 is SYGVNS in the germline V gene. CDR3: CASSDRGEKLFF. The CDR3 DNA is TGTGCCAGCAGTGACAGGGGTGAAAAACTGTTTTTT.

This chain connects TRBV7-9 to TRBJ1-2; TRBD1 might be the D (6 bases). CDR1 is SEHNR and CDR2 is FQNEAQ in the germline V gene (reference sequence). CDR3 length equals 14 residues. The V end lost 5 bases, the J end lost 5 bases, and 15 bases lay between the germline ends. DNA for the CDR3: TGTGCCAGCAGCGATTACAGGGCTAGGTATGGCTACACCTTC. As protein: CASSDYRARYGYTF.

The chain joins TRBV10-3 to TRBJ1-1, with 7 nucleotides matching TRBD1. The CDR3 loop spans 17 amino acids. The ends lost 0 bases at V and 8 bases at J; junction bases unmatched: 15. The germline gives CDR1 ENHRY, CDR2 SYGVKD. The CDR3 region has the DNA TGTGCCATCAGTGAGTCCACGATTATGATTACAGGGGTCGAAGCTTTCTTT. This codes for CAISESTIMITGVEAFF.

The chain carries TRBV3-1 (or the pseudogene TRBV3-2) and TRBJ1-5, with unresolved D. The CDR3 covers 12 residues. Germline lookup yields CDR1 LGHDT and CDR2 YNNKEL (reference sequence). Trimming took off 0 bases at V and 8 bases at J, with 5 bases between the two ends. The CDR3 reads CASSQDSKPQHF. The CDR3 nucleotides are TGTGCCAGCAGCCAAGATTCTAAGCCCCAGCATTTT.

V gene TRBV5-4 combines with J gene TRBJ2-5; 7 bases match TRBD1. From germline, CDR1 is SGHNT and CDR2 YYREEE (reference sequence). With V trimmed by 7 bases and J by 4 bases, 7 bases remained unmatched. This CDR3 has 13 amino acids. The CDR3 protein is CASRRQGPETQYF. CDR3 sequence (DNA): TGTGCCAGCCGTCGACAGGGTCCAGAGACCCAGTACTTC. Complete variable domain (other parts from reference TRBV5-4 and TRBJ2-5): ETGVTQSPTHLIKTRGQQVTLRCSSQSGHNTVSWYQQALGQGPQFIFQYYREEENGRGNFPPRFSGLQFPNYSSELNVNALELDDSALYLCASRRQGPETQYFGPGTRLLVL.

This clone was counted once. V is TRBV25-1 and J is TRBJ1-2; 8 positions match TRBD1. The CDR3 is made up of 18 amino acids. Losses at the gene ends were 5 bases for V and 4 bases for J; bases not matched to a gene: 18. From germline, CDR1 is MGHDK and CDR2 SYGVNS. DNA for the CDR3: TGTGCCAGCAGTAACTCCCGGGACAGGCACCCAGTTCGCTATGGCTACACCTTC. It yields the protein CASSNSRDRHPVRYGYTF.

The chain combines TRBV14 with TRBJ1-1; no definite D call. V lost 0 bases, J lost 11 bases, and 16 bases lay in between. Germline assignment: CDR1 SGHDN and CDR2 FVKESK. This CDR3 has 14 amino acids. CDR3 in DNA: TGTGCCAGCAGCCAAGAGTTGTCCCTAGGCCCGGCTTTCTTT. Its translation is CASSQELSLGPAFF.

The CDR3 nucleotides are TGTGCCAGCTCACCGACAGGGGGTAGCGGGGACTCTTTGGCCAACGTCCTGACTTTC. Translation gives CASSPTGGSGDSLANVLTF. The V call is TRBV18, the J call TRBJ2-6; a possible D gene is TRBD1 (9 bases). Deletions cut 3 bases from V and 6 bases from J, with 24 bases between. The V gene's germline CDR1 is KGHSH and CDR2 LQKENI. The CDR3 consists of 19 residues.

The CDR3 bases are TGTGCCAGCAGTGTCTACGGGGGGAGCACAGATACGCAGTATTTT. Translation: CASSVYGGSTDTQYF. This chain links TRBV25-1 with TRBJ2-3; 7 bases match TRBD2. With 4 bases clipped from V and 0 bases from J, the junction kept 4 bases outside the gene matches. CDR1 MGHDK and CDR2 SYGVNS come from the germline V gene. The CDR3 totals 15 residues.

The rearrangement links TRBV5-6 to TRBJ1-3; TRBD1 matches at 7 bases. The CDR3 sequence is 17 residues long. Germline loops: CDR1 SGHDT, CDR2 YYEEEE. J was trimmed by 7 bases and V by 2 bases; bases with no gene match: 15. The chain's CDR3 is CASSFTGSGGGFNTIYF. The DNA for the CDR3 is TGTGCCAGCAGCTTCACTGGCTCCGGAGGGGGCTTTAACACCATATATTTT.

This rearrangement joins TRBV5-1 to TRBJ2-3, with 7 bases fitting TRBD1. Germline V gene lookup returns CDR1 SGHRS and CDR2 YFSETQ. The junction had 1 base not matched to a gene; V was cut back by 0 bases and J by 0 bases. This CDR3 comprises 15 residues. The CDR3 region is CASSLGQGSTDTQYF. For the CDR3, the DNA is TGCGCCAGCAGCTTGGGACAGGGAAGCACAGATACGCAGTATTTT.

The CDR3 protein is CASSFQRGSTDTQYF. In DNA form, the CDR3 reads TGCGCCAGCAGCTTCCAGCGGGGGAGCACAGATACGCAGTATTTT. This chain links TRBV5-1 with TRBJ2-3, with TRBD2 matching 8 bases. Germline V gene lookup returns CDR1 SGHRS and CDR2 YFSETQ. The CDR3 sequence is 15 residues long. The trim removed 2 bases at V and 0 bases at J, leaving 2 bases unmatched.

This clone was found once. The V gene is TRBV2, the J gene TRBJ1-5; 7 nucleotides match TRBD1. CDR1 and CDR2 from the germline V gene are SNHLY and FYNNEI. Unmatched junction bases numbered 8, after V lost 6 bases and J lost 0 bases. CDR3 size: 16 residues. The CDR3: CASSRQGPNSNQPQHF. In nucleotides, the CDR3 is TGTGCCAGCAGCAGACAGGGCCCGAATAGCAATCAGCCCCAGCATTTT.

The J gene is TRBJ1-6, the V gene TRBV6-1; D might be TRBD1 (6 bases). CDR1 and CDR2 (germline): MNHNS, SASEGT. The CDR3 is made up of 15 amino acids. V gave up 0 bases and J gave up 7 bases, with 10 bases separating them. The CDR3 sequence is CASSEANRENSPLHF. The CDR3 nucleotides are TGTGCCAGCAGTGAAGCTAACAGGGAAAATTCACCCCTCCACTTT.

The genes are TRBV5-4 and TRBJ1-2; D gene ambiguous. The CDR3 is 16 amino acids. V was trimmed by 6 bases and J by 2 bases, leaving 20 bases between them. Germline CDR1 SGHNT, CDR2 YYREEE (reference sequence). This CDR3 reads CASTLSPGTFNYGYTF. CDR3 DNA sequence: TGTGCCAGCACCCTAAGCCCAGGTACCTTCAACTATGGCTACACCTTC.

The rearrangement links TRBV27 to TRBJ1-5; 8 bases align to TRBD1. The germline V gene encodes CDR1 MNHEY and CDR2 SMNVEV (reference sequence). V lost 5 bases to trimming and J lost 1 base; unmatched junction nucleotides: 7. This CDR3 region has 16 residues. This chain's CDR3 is CASSPRQGLSNQPQHF. The CDR3 nucleotides read TGTGCCAGCAGTCCGCGACAGGGGTTAAGCAATCAGCCCCAGCATTTT.

The genes are TRBV5-1 and TRBJ2-7; D is ambiguous. CDR3 length equals 14 residues. Trimming pared 4 bases from V and 0 bases from J, leaving 11 bases between. Germline loops: CDR1 SGHRS, CDR2 YFSETQ. CDR3: CASSPAGRSYEQYF. The CDR3 bases are TGCGCCAGCAGCCCCGCCGGTCGCTCCTACGAGCAGTACTTC.

This chain uses TRBV2 with TRBJ2-1, with 7 bases matching TRBD1. Losses at the gene ends were 4 bases for V and 4 bases for J; bases not matched to a gene: 1. Germline V gene lookup returns CDR1 SNHLY and CDR2 FYNNEI. This CDR3 region has 13 residues. The chain's CDR3 is CASSVQGYNEQFF. DNA for the CDR3: TGTGCCAGCAGTGTACAGGGGTACAATGAGCAGTTCTTC. Full variable domain (rest looked up from reference TRBV2 and TRBJ2-1): EPEVTQTPSHQVTQMGQEVILRCVPISNHLYFYWYRQILGQKVEFLVSFYNNEISEKSEIFDDQFSVERPDGSNFTLKIRSTKLEDSAMYFCASSVQGYNEQFFGPGTRLTVL.

The gene calls are TRBV2 and TRBJ2-3, with 7 nucleotides matching TRBD1. Germline CDR1 is SNHLY and CDR2 is FYNNEI. Losses at the gene ends were 4 bases for V and 2 bases for J; bases not matched to a gene: 3. The CDR3 runs to 14 residues. The CDR3 sequence is CASSGQGVTDTQYF. Here the CDR3 DNA reads TGTGCCAGCAGTGGGCAGGGGGTCACAGATACGCAGTATTTT. The full variable domain, its missing parts supplied by reference TRBV2 and TRBJ2-3, is EPEVTQTPSHQVTQMGQEVILRCVPISNHLYFYWYRQILGQKVEFLVSFYNNEISEKSEIFDDQFSVERPDGSNFTLKIRSTKLEDSAMYFCASSGQGVTDTQYFGPGTRLTVL.

This chain links TRBV10-1 with TRBJ2-5; 7 bases map to TRBD2. Losses at the gene ends were 3 bases for V and 5 bases for J; bases not matched to a gene: 15. CDR3 size: 17 residues. Germline V gives CDR1 WNHNN, CDR2 SYGVQD (reference sequence). The CDR3 DNA reads TGCGCCAGCAGTGAATCCCCCATGACGGGGGGTGAGGAGACCCAGTACTTC. Amino acid sequence: CASSESPMTGGEETQYF.

The chain combines TRBV3-1 (or the pseudogene TRBV3-2) with TRBJ2-7, with TRBD2 matching 10 bases. Looked up from germline, CDR1 is LGHDT and CDR2 is YNNKEL (reference sequence). J gave up 1 base and V 5 bases, and 5 bases lay outside the gene matches. The CDR3 is made up of 15 amino acids. Written as DNA, the CDR3 is TGTGCCAGCAGCGCAGCGGGGGGGCTTTCCTACGAGCAGTACTTC. Translation gives CASSAAGGLSYEQYF.

The genes are TRBV19 and TRBJ1-6, with D unresolved. This CDR3 is built from 15 residues. Germline values: CDR1 LNHDA, CDR2 SQIVND (reference sequence). V shed 7 bases and J shed 6 bases, with 16 bases lying between them. The CDR3 nucleotides are TGTGCCAGTAACCCATGGGCCGGGATTAATTCACCCCTCCACTTT. Amino acids: CASNPWAGINSPLHF.

The gene calls are TRBV4-1 and TRBJ1-6, with D unclear. CDR1 and CDR2 from the germline V gene are MGHRA and YSYEKL. Between the trimmed V and J ends, which lost 0 bases and 10 bases, there was a span of 19 bases. The CDR3 runs to 17 residues. The chain's CDR3 is CASSQEILARIESPLHF. The CDR3 DNA reads as TGCGCCAGCAGCCAAGAAATTTTGGCGCGGATAGAATCACCCCTCCACTTT.

This clone was seen only once. The chain employs TRBV7-8 and TRBJ2-7; TRBD1 matches at 10 bases. The CDR3 runs 19 residues. The J segment lost 4 bases and the V segment lost 5 bases, leaving 20 bases of the junction unmatched. Germline assignment: CDR1 SGHVS and CDR2 FQNEAQ. The CDR3 is CASSKLRRDRGLEGYEQYF. CDR3 DNA: TGTGCCAGCAGCAAACTACGCCGGGACAGGGGCCTGGAGGGATACGAGCAGTACTTC.

In its sample, this clone was seen once. The chain employs TRBV11-2 and TRBJ1-5; 7 bases map to TRBD1. The germline V gene has CDR1 SGHAT and CDR2 FQNNGV. After removal of 1 base from V and 7 bases from J, the junction contained 7 bases not matched to a gene. The CDR3 extends over 15 amino acids. The CDR3 coding sequence is TGTGCCAGCAGCTTAGGAGGGGGCCTAAGGCAGCCCCAGCATTTT. Translated: CASSLGGGLRQPQHF.